This T cell receptor beta chain derives from a study of response to subunit inactivated influenza vaccine. General study points: That few new T cells are recruited by each seasonal influenza vaccination was the authors' suggestion.

On this clonotype itself: As yet, its antigen is unknown. The junction departs from the called germline gene at one end, perhaps through a read error.

Germline V gives CDR1 KGHSH, CDR2 LQKENI. This CDR3 has 15 residues. Via MiXCR, TCRdb re-called the RT-PCR reads, giving one row per CDR3 protein. The table has approximately 500,000 distinct CDR3 sequences, about an eighth seen once. This receptor was taken from a man between 50 and 59 years old who received an inactivated influenza vaccine. The chain has TRBV18 and TRBJ2-1; D is possibly TRBD2 (6 bases). Specimen: PBMCs from blood, collected roughly 45 days after vaccination. DNA of the CDR3: TGTGACAGCTCACCACCGGGGGATCGGAACAATGAGCAGTTCTTC. Its translation: CDSSPPGDRNNEQFF.